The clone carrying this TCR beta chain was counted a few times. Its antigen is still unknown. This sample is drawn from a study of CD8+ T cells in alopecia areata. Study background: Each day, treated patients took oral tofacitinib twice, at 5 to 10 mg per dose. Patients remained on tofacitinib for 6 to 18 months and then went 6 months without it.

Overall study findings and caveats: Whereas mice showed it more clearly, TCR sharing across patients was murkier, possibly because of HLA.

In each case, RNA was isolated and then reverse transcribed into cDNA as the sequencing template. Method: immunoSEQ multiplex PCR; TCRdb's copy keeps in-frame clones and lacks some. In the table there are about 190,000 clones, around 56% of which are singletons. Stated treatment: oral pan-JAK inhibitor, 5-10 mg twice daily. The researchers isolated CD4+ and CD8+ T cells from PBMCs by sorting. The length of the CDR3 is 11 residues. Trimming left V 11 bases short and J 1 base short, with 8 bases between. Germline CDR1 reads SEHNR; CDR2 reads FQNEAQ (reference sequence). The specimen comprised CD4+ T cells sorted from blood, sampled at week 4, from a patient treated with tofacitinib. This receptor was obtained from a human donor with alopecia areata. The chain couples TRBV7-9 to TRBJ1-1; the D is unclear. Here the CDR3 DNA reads TGTGCCGCACGTAAGAACACTGAAGCTTTCTTT. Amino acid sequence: CAARKNTEAFF.